These T cell receptor beta chains were read from a single sample in a study of blood T cell repertoires in COVID-19. The protocol was immunoSEQ multiplex PCR, while the TCRdb copy is restricted to in-frame clones and leaves out a portion. The repertoire includes 150,000 or so clones, roughly 77% of them detected once, and approximately 10% sits in the top ten. Sequencing was performed on peripheral blood. Every receptor here comes from a human donor in a cohort sampled during active COVID-19. CDR3s leave out the opening cysteine and the closing phenylalanine or tryptophan.

V: TRBV18
J: TRBJ2-1
CDR3: ASSPPGWTYNEQF

V: TRBV16
J: TRBJ1-5
CDR3: ASSQFAGMGRNQPQH

V: TRBV3-1/TRBV3-2
J: TRBJ1-4
CDR3: ASSPLGERVNEKLF

V: TRBV5-3
J: TRBJ2-7
CDR3: ARSCIQGLPYEQY

V: TRBV6-5
J: TRBJ2-1
CDR3: ASSQPGLLNNEQF

V: TRBV30
J: TRBJ1-1
CDR3: AWATGYTEAF

V: TRBV7-9
J: TRBJ1-1
CDR3: ASSSLMNTEAF

V: TRBV18
J: TRBJ2-7
CDR3: ASSPLGTGGFEQY

V: TRBV7-6
J: TRBJ2-7
CDR3: ASSARGGRAHEQY

V: TRBV5-1
J: TRBJ2-7
CDR3: ASKPTGVYEQY

V: TRBV10-1
J: TRBJ2-1
CDR3: ASSESKAPSGGNEQF

V: TRBV14
J: TRBJ1-1
CDR3: ASSQDRGRAEAF

V: TRBV30
J: TRBJ1-2
CDR3: AWSPDRGNYGYT

V: TRBV4-3
J: TRBJ2-5
CDR3: ASSARDRDPETQY

V: TRBV4-3
J: TRBJ1-1
CDR3: ASSQGGPVGTEAF

V: TRBV5-1
J: TRBJ2-7
CDR3: ASSLVSGISYEQY

V: TRBV7-8
J: TRBJ2-1
CDR3: ASSPRGGNEQF

V: TRBV6-6
J: TRBJ2-1
CDR3: ASSYSSGSLRNEQF

V: TRBV18
J: TRBJ1-5
CDR3: ASSPSGNNQPQH

V: TRBV19
J: TRBJ2-7
CDR3: ASRDRAGGYEQY

V: TRBV4-1
J: TRBJ1-5
CDR3: ASSQGDYSNQPQH

V: TRBV2
J: TRBJ2-2
CDR3: ASRHNTEIGELF

V: TRBV11-2
J: TRBJ2-3
CDR3: ASSLTLARTDTQY

V: TRBV6-1
J: TRBJ2-7
CDR3: ASSERGQGEIYEQY

V: TRBV7-2
J: TRBJ1-5
CDR3: ASSLSHNQPQH

V: TRBV18
J: TRBJ2-6
CDR3: ASSPRDIGTFSVLT

V: TRBV6-5
J: TRBJ2-7
CDR3: ATTTGFEQY

V: TRBV12-3/TRBV12-4
J: TRBJ2-5
CDR3: ASRGLAGATQY

V: TRBV18
J: TRBJ2-1
CDR3: ASSTIRDISSSYNEQF

V: TRBV4-1
J: TRBJ2-7
CDR3: ASSGAGGRWY

V: TRBV6-2/TRBV6-3
J: TRBJ1-4
CDR3: ASSPGQGTTNEKLF

V: TRBV27
J: TRBJ2-7
CDR3: ASSERDMTYEQY

V: TRBV3-1/TRBV3-2
J: TRBJ2-1
CDR3: ASRQTSNEQF

V: TRBV18
J: TRBJ2-5
CDR3: ASSPEVWETQY

V: TRBV5-4
J: TRBJ2-5
CDR3: ASSNPAGEETQY

V: TRBV6-5
J: TRBJ1-1
CDR3: ASSSTPLGGSVEAF

V: TRBV2
J: TRBJ1-6
CDR3: ASSDPGFNSPLH

V: TRBV6-2/TRBV6-3
J: TRBJ2-1
CDR3: ASSFRDRDLEQF

V: TRBV29-1
J: TRBJ1-1
CDR3: SVPPTGNTEAF

V: TRBV6-2/TRBV6-3
J: TRBJ2-1
CDR3: ASSYAQLQFRDNMDEQF

V: TRBV19
J: TRBJ2-1
CDR3: ASSIARAGGYNEQF

V: TRBV25-1
J: TRBJ2-1
CDR3: ASSEYMGTGEIVEQF

V: TRBV7-2
J: TRBJ1-5
CDR3: ASSSGIGQPQH

V: TRBV28
J: TRBJ2-5
CDR3: ASRPSGTAMFRETQY

V: TRBV6-5
J: TRBJ2-3
CDR3: ASTPGRNRGTQY